These T cell receptor beta chains were read from a single sample in a study of control samples from healthy donors and cancer patients. Libraries were prepared by immunoSEQ multiplex PCR; TCRdb keeps only in-frame clonotypes and omits some of them. The table has approximately 83,000 clones, 80% to 95% seen once. Material: blood. These receptors originate from a woman in her 30s in good health. Both conserved end residues are trimmed from each CDR3.

CDR3 length	J gene	V gene	CDR3 protein
15	TRBJ2-3	TRBV5-1	ASSLNRQGRSTDTQY
13	TRBJ2-3	TRBV11-2	ASSRTSGRADTQY
15	TRBJ2-5	TRBV11-2	ASSPSRGSGRGETQY
10	TRBJ2-7	TRBV29-1	SVEKGLYEQY
11	TRBJ1-1	TRBV7-2	ASSLYRTPEAF
12	TRBJ1-1	TRBV7-9	ASSLGQGITEAF
12	TRBJ2-3	TRBV29-1	SGLKRENSDTQY
17	TRBJ2-7	TRBV6-1	ASSDPRGAVQGVTYEQY
13	TRBJ2-4	TRBV28	ASSLAGGPVNIQY
12	TRBJ1-2	TRBV27	ASSPQQGGYGYT
11	TRBJ1-2	TRBV19	ASRRQGHYGYT
12	TRBJ1-1	TRBV28	ASSPAVRNTEAF
14	TRBJ2-1	TRBV6-1	ASSEALAGGQNEQF
12	TRBJ1-5	TRBV7-2	ASSFKGNGQPQH
11	TRBJ2-2	TRBV11-2	ASGTGPHRELF
11	TRBJ2-3	TRBV2	ASRPAGQGTQY
14	TRBJ1-2	TRBV6-1	ASSEGWQRLKYGYT
11	TRBJ1-3	TRBV3-1/TRBV3-2	ASSQSEKNTIY
12	TRBJ2-7	TRBV11-2	ASSWLQGAYEQY
14	TRBJ2-1	TRBV9	ASSAWASGSSNEQF
15	TRBJ1-1	TRBV27	ASSLGPPNSVNTEAF
12	TRBJ1-5	TRBV28	ASSFVRGDQPQH
14	TRBJ2-3	TRBV7-9	ASSPMGAGDIDTQY
15	TRBJ2-5	TRBV7-3	ASSLGLGMGAQETQY
14	TRBJ2-3	TRBV30	AWSLGLAGGTDTQY
13	TRBJ1-2	TRBV6-5	ASRINGGRGYGYT
11	TRBJ1-1	TRBV12-3/TRBV12-4	ASRRGSNTEAF
11	TRBJ1-6	TRBV18	ASSREDNSPLH
13	TRBJ2-3	TRBV5-1	ASSLRGKNTDTQY
12	TRBJ1-3	TRBV28	ASILQGSGNTIY
11	TRBJ2-2	TRBV27	ASSSQGSGELF
12	TRBJ2-2	TRBV19	ASSVLGSTGELF
14	TRBJ2-5	TRBV11-3	ASSLDSREVWETQY
12	TRBJ1-2	TRBV4-1	ASSQAQGNYGYT
15	TRBJ2-1	TRBV18	ASSLLITPGSRNEQF
12	TRBJ1-6	TRBV13	ASSLGTGIQPLH
14	TRBJ1-5	TRBV2	ASSVARTISNQPQH
13	TRBJ1-6	TRBV3-1/TRBV3-2	ASSRTGQGNSPLH
14	TRBJ1-1	TRBV23-1	ASSHTEGGENTEAF
13	TRBJ1-2	TRBV7-9	ASSQGQGKNYGYT